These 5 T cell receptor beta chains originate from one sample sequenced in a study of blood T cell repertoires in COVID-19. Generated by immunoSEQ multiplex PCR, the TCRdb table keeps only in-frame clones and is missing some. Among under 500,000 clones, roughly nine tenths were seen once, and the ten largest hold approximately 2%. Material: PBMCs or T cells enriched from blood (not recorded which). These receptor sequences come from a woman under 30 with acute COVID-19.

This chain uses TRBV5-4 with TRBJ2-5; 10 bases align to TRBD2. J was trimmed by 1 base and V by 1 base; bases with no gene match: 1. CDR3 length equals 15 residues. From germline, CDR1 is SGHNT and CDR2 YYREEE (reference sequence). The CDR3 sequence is CASSLPSGGQETQYF. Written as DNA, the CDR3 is TGTGCCAGCAGCTTGCCTAGCGGGGGCCAAGAGACCCAGTACTTC.

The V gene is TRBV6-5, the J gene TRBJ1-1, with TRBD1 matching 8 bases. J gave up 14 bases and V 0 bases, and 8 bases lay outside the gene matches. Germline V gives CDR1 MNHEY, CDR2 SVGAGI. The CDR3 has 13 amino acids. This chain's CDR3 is CASSYSQGARVFF. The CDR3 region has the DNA TGTGCCAGCAGTTACTCGCAGGGGGCGAGGGTATTCTTT.

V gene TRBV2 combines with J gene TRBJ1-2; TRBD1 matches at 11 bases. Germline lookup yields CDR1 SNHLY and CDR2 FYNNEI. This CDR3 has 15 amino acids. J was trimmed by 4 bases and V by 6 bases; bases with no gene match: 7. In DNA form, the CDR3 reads TGTGCCAGCAGGGAACCGGGACAGGGGGTCTATGGCTACACCTTC. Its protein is CASREPGQGVYGYTF. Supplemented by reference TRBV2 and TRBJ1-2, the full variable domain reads EPEVTQTPSHQVTQMGQEVILRCVPISNHLYFYWYRQILGQKVEFLVSFYNNEISEKSEIFDDQFSVERPDGSNFTLKIRSTKLEDSAMYFCASREPGQGVYGYTFGSGTRLTVV.

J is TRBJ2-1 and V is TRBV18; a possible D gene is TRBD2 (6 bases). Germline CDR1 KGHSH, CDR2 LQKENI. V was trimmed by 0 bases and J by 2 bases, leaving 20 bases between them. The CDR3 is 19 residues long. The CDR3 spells CASSPPGDFLHGPYNEQFF. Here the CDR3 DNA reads TGTGCCAGCTCACCACCGGGGGACTTTCTCCATGGCCCCTACAATGAGCAGTTCTTC.

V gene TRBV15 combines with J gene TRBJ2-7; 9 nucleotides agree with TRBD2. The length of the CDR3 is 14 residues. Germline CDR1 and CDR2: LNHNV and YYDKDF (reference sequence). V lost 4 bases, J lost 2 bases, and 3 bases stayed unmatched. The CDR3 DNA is TGTGCCACCAGCAAGGCGGGAGGGCCCTACGAGCAGTACTTC. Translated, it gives CATSKAGGPYEQYF. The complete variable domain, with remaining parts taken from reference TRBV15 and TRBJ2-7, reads DAMVIQNPRYQVTQFGKPVTLSCSQTLNHNVMYWYQQKSSQAPKLLFHYYDKDFNNEADTPDNFQSRRPNTSFCFLDIRSPGLGDTAMYLCATSKAGGPYEQYFGPGTRLTVT.